Each of the 25 T cell receptor beta chains below was sequenced from the same sample in a study of blood T cell repertoires in COVID-19 (dated by TCRdb to 2018 to 2020). Libraries were made using the immunoSEQ multiplex PCR assay. TCRdb mirrors the immuneACCESS table, restricted to in-frame sequences. Some clones are absent from its copies; in checked studies, under half trace to an unresolved V gene, and the reason for the others is unknown. Here the sample has some 140,000 clones; more than 60% occur a single time. Under 15% of the sample is taken by the ten largest. The sample consisted of peripheral blood. These receptors all stem from an elderly man with acute or convalescent COVID-19.

This clone was seen more than once but under ten times. V and J are TRBV7-9 and TRBJ1-5; possibly TRBD1 for D (5 bases). There are 14 residues in the CDR3. V lost 2 bases and J 2 bases, leaving 7 bases between the germline ends. Germline V gene data show CDR1 as SEHNR and CDR2 as FQNEAQ (reference sequence). The CDR3: CASSLKGGNQPQHF. CDR3 DNA sequence: TGTGCCAGCAGCTTAAAAGGGGGCAATCAGCCCCAGCATTTT.

The DNA for the CDR3 is TGCAGTGCTAGAGGTAGGGGTGAGCAGTACTTC. Translation gives CSARGRGEQYF. This chain joins TRBV20-1 and TRBJ2-5; possibly TRBD1 for D (5 bases). This CDR3 is 11 amino acids long. Looked up from germline, CDR1 is DFQATT and CDR2 is SNEGSKA (reference sequence). V was trimmed by 1 base and J by 11 bases, leaving 11 bases between them.

This chain uses TRBV5-3 with TRBJ1-5, with 7 bases aligning to TRBD1. TRBV5-3 is an ORF, with its function uncertain. CDR3 length equals 10 residues. V was pared by 10 bases and J by 7 bases, with 2 bases of the junction left unmatched. The CDR3 region has the DNA TGTGCCTCAGGGGGGCAGCCCCAGCATTTT. Translated, it gives CASGGQPQHF.

The genes are TRBV10-3 and TRBJ2-3; tentative D call: TRBD1 (6 bases). Germline V gives CDR1 ENHRY, CDR2 SYGVKD. The CDR3 is 14 residues long. Trimming stripped 1 base from V and 5 bases from J, with 10 bases between. The CDR3 loop reads CAISEFSRGDTQYF. The CDR3 nucleotides read TGTGCCATCAGTGAGTTTTCCAGGGGAGATACGCAGTATTTT.

The chain recombines TRBV7-3 with TRBJ2-6, with D perhaps TRBD1 (5 bases). Trimming pared 5 bases from V and 0 bases from J, leaving 11 bases between. The CDR3 is 16 residues long. CDR1 and CDR2 from the germline V gene are SGHTA and FQGTGA. The CDR3 loop reads CASSLLGVSGANVLTF. The CDR3 bases are TGTGCCAGCAGCCTCCTAGGGGTCTCTGGGGCCAACGTCCTGACTTTC.

The chain couples TRBV18 to TRBJ1-2; 8 bases are a match to TRBD1. Germline CDR1 is KGHSH and CDR2 is LQKENI. The V gene end was trimmed by 6 bases and the J gene end by 5 bases; junction bases not matched to a gene: 11. The CDR3 loop spans 15 amino acids. CDR3 sequence: CASSETRDRRYGYTF. The CDR3 nucleotides read TGTGCCAGCTCGGAAACCAGGGACAGGAGATATGGCTACACCTTC.

V is TRBV15 and J is TRBJ2-7, with 7 bases that match TRBD2. CDR3 length: 12 residues. Unmatched junction bases numbered 1, after V lost 5 bases and J lost 3 bases. CDR1 is LNHNV and CDR2 is YYDKDF in the germline V gene (reference sequence). The CDR3 bases are TGTGCCACCAGCGGGGGGGGCTACGAGCAGTACTTC. It yields the protein CATSGGGYEQYF. The full variable domain, rest sourced from reference TRBV15 and TRBJ2-7, is DAMVIQNPRYQVTQFGKPVTLSCSQTLNHNVMYWYQQKSSQAPKLLFHYYDKDFNNEADTPDNFQSRRPNTSFCFLDIRSPGLGDTAMYLCATSGGGYEQYFGPGTRLTVT.

The chain combines TRBV5-1 with TRBJ2-1, with no clear D. The CDR3 is 13 amino acids. Per the germline V gene, CDR1 is SGHRS and CDR2 is YFSETQ. The V gene lost 2 bases and the J gene lost 6 bases, with 9 bases spanning the gap. CDR3 sequence (DNA): TGCGCCAGCAGCTTTAACCAGTTCAATGAGCAGTTCTTC. This gives the protein CASSFNQFNEQFF.

A single count supports this clone. CDR3 amino acids: CSASYETQYF. For the CDR3, the DNA is TGCAGTGCTAGTTATGAGACCCAGTACTTC. The chain employs TRBV20-1 and TRBJ2-5; D uncertain. Trimming pared 3 bases from V and 5 bases from J, leaving 4 bases between. CDR1 and CDR2 (germline): DFQATT, SNEGSKA (reference sequence). The CDR3 has 10 amino acids.

The chain couples TRBV30 to TRBJ2-7; TRBD1 matches at 9 bases. This CDR3 has 14 residues. The germline V gene encodes CDR1 GTSNPN and CDR2 SVGIG (reference sequence). V lost 4 bases, J lost 4 bases, and 8 bases stayed unmatched. CDR3 amino acids: CAWKLGTGRYEQYF. CDR3 nucleotides: TGTGCCTGGAAACTAGGGACAGGGCGGTACGAGCAGTACTTC.

This clone was found once. The V gene is TRBV6-5, the J gene TRBJ2-7; 7 bases agree with TRBD1. The V gene end was trimmed by 6 bases and the J gene end by 4 bases; junction bases not matched to a gene: 6. This CDR3 has 13 amino acids. The germline gives CDR1 MNHEY, CDR2 SVGAGI. CDR3: CASSVDREYEQYF. The CDR3 coding sequence is TGTGCCAGCAGCGTTGACAGGGAATACGAGCAGTACTTC.

V usage is TRBV6-5 and J usage is TRBJ1-6, with D perhaps matching TRBD1 (5 bases). Germline-derived CDR1 and CDR2 are MNHEY and SVGAGI. With 6 bases removed from V and 7 bases from J, the gap between germline ends came to 16 bases. The length of the CDR3 is 15 residues. CDR3 in amino acids: CASSSFGGANSPLHF. CDR3 coding DNA: TGTGCCAGCAGCTCCTTCGGAGGGGCCAATTCACCCCTCCACTTT.

The V call is TRBV28, the J call TRBJ1-1, with no clear D. CDR3 size: 16 residues. Germline CDR1 reads MDHEN; CDR2 reads SYDVKM. V was cut by 5 bases and J by 5 bases, with 21 bases left in between. The CDR3 DNA reads TGTGCCAGCAGTCTTCAAATGGGAACGGGAGTAACTGAAGCTTTCTTT. Its protein product is CASSLQMGTGVTEAFF.

The chain has TRBV6-5 and TRBJ2-7, with TRBD1 matching 7 bases. V trimming: 7 bases; J trimming: 3 bases; junction bases outside the gene matches: 12. CDR1 and CDR2 (germline): MNHEY, SVGAGI. CDR3 length: 15 residues. CDR3 nucleotides: TGTGCCAGCAAGAGACAGGGTGAAGGCGTCTACGAGCAGTACTTC. It translates to CASKRQGEGVYEQYF.

This chain links TRBV9 with TRBJ2-5; TRBD2 matches 8 bases. Germline V CDR1 and CDR2: SGDLS, YYNGEE. The length of the CDR3 is 16 residues. The junction had 10 bases not matched to a gene; V was cut back by 1 base and J by 5 bases. The CDR3, as DNA: TGTGCCAGCAGCGTAAACACCGGGGGGGCCGGTGAGACCCAGTACTTC. This codes for CASSVNTGGAGETQYF.

The V call is TRBV19, the J call TRBJ2-1; 11 positions agree with TRBD1. The germline V gene has CDR1 LNHDA and CDR2 SQIVND (reference sequence). Unmatched junction bases numbered 6, after V lost 5 bases and J lost 3 bases. The CDR3 length is 16 residues. The CDR3 is CASSPRTGGNYNEQFF. The CDR3 region has the DNA TGTGCCAGTAGTCCTCGGACAGGGGGCAACTACAATGAGCAGTTCTTC.

The J gene is TRBJ2-7, the V gene TRBV25-1, with 7 bases identical to TRBD1. V was pared by 6 bases and J by 0 bases, with 8 bases of the junction left unmatched. The CDR3 contains 15 residues. Germline CDR1 and CDR2: MGHDK and SYGVNS. CDR3 protein: CASSLPTGTSYEQYF. CDR3 coding DNA: TGTGCCAGCAGCCTACCGACAGGGACCTCCTACGAGCAGTACTTC.

This chain links TRBV28 with TRBJ1-5; 9 bases are shared with TRBD1. The CDR3 length is 16 residues. Trimming removed 4 bases from V and 3 bases from J; junction bases left unmatched: 7. The germline V gene has CDR1 MDHEN and CDR2 SYDVKM. CDR3 amino acids: CASSSVGTGHNQPQHF. DNA for the CDR3: TGTGCCAGCAGTTCCGTGGGGACAGGGCACAATCAGCCCCAGCATTTT.

The rearrangement joins TRBV18 to TRBJ1-1, with D uncertain. CDR1 and CDR2 (germline): KGHSH, LQKENI. The CDR3 length is 15 residues. Trimming removed 5 bases at V and 5 bases at J, with 18 bases between. The CDR3 region is CASSTTKYPRTEAFF. The CDR3 DNA sequence: TGTGCCAGCTCAACTACCAAGTACCCCCGTACTGAAGCTTTCTTT.

The V call is TRBV27, the J call TRBJ2-2, with D perhaps matching TRBD2 (6 bases). This CDR3 comprises 16 residues. Trimming shortened V by 3 bases and J by 1 base, and 12 bases separated the two germline ends. CDR1 MNHEY and CDR2 SMNVEV come from the germline V gene (reference sequence). CDR3 loop: CASSFRRGWNTGELFF. CDR3 in DNA: TGTGCCAGCAGTTTCCGCCGGGGGTGGAACACCGGGGAGCTGTTTTTT.

This chain links TRBV27 with TRBJ2-7, with 7 bases matching TRBD1. Germline CDR1 and CDR2: MNHEY and SMNVEV (reference sequence). V shed 0 bases, J shed 4 bases, and the junction held 3 bases outside the gene matches. The CDR3 extends over 14 amino acids. The CDR3 sequence: CASSLSGQIYEQYF. CDR3 coding DNA: TGTGCCAGCAGTTTATCGGGACAGATTTACGAGCAGTACTTC.

The CDR3 spells CASSDEGATGELFF. Here the CDR3 DNA reads TGTGCCAGCAGTGACGAGGGGGCCACCGGGGAGCTGTTTTTT. This sequence joins TRBV6-4 and TRBJ2-2, with TRBD1 matching 7 bases. Per germline, CDR1 MRHNA and CDR2 SNTAGT. The CDR3 totals 14 residues. V gave up 2 bases and J gave up 4 bases; unmatched junction bases: 1.

The chain couples TRBV10-3 to TRBJ1-4; D possibly corresponds to TRBD1 (6 bases). This CDR3 contains 15 residues. CDR1 is ENHRY, CDR2 SYGVKD, per germline. Trimming took off 4 bases at V and 7 bases at J, with 16 bases between the two ends. In DNA, the CDR3 is TGTGCCATCAGTGGCAACAGGGCGGGGGGTGAAAAACTGTTTTTT. This encodes CAISGNRAGGEKLFF.

This clone came up a few times. V gene TRBV27 combines with J gene TRBJ1-6; D is perhaps TRBD1 (6 bases). Deletions cut 6 bases from V and 7 bases from J, with 16 bases between. Germline V gene lookup returns CDR1 MNHEY and CDR2 SMNVEV (reference sequence). This CDR3 has 15 amino acids. The CDR3 nucleotides read TGTGCCAGCAGGAGGGAGAAGGGGGTGAATTCACCCCTCCACTTT. Its translation: CASRREKGVNSPLHF.

The rearrangement uses TRBV2 and TRBJ1-1; D gene unclear. Germline CDR1 and CDR2: SNHLY and FYNNEI. Trimming took off 8 bases at V and 4 bases at J, with 11 bases between the two ends. This CDR3 is 12 amino acids long. The CDR3 loop is CASRVVPTEAFF. In DNA form, the CDR3 reads TGTGCCAGCCGTGTAGTTCCCACTGAAGCTTTCTTT.